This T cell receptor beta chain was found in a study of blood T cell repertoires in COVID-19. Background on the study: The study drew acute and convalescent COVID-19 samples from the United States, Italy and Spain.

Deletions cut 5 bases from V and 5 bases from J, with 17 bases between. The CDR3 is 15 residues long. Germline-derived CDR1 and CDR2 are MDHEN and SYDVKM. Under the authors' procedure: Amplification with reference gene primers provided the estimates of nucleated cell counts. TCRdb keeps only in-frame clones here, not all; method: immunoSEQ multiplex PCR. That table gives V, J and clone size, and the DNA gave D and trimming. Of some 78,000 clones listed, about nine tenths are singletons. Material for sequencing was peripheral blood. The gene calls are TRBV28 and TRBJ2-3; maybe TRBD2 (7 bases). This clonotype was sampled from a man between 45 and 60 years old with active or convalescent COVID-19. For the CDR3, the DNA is TGTGCCAGCAGTACCCCTGCGGGGGCGGGAGATACGCAGTATTTT. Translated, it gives CASSTPAGAGDTQYF.